These T cell receptor beta chains were read from a single sample in a study of cytomegalovirus exposure and HLA in healthy donors. Repertoires were generated with immunoSEQ multiplex PCR, while TCRdb's copy carries only in-frame clones and drops some. The repertoire has under 95,000 clones, roughly 75% of them found once; the top ten carry approximately 1.1%. The specimen was PBMCs. These receptor sequences come from a male donor in good health and CMV-seronegative. Both conserved end residues are part of each CDR3. D genes are given only for firm matches. Size tells how often a clone was seen (once, few, many) or the class of an expanded clone, and some rows leave it out.

v_call: TRBV6-5; j_call: TRBJ2-3; d_call: TRBD1; clone_size: NA; cdr3_aa: CASSPDRGQGDTQYF; cdr3_nt: TGTGCCAGCAGCCCCGACAGGGGGCAAGGAGATACGCAGTATTTT
v_call: TRBV27; j_call: TRBJ1-5; d_call: NA; clone_size: NA; cdr3_aa: CASRVSLSSNQPQNF; cdr3_nt: TGTGCCAGCCGTGTCTCATTGAGTAGCAATCAGCCCCAGAATTTT
v_call: TRBV27; j_call: TRBJ1-1; d_call: TRBD1; clone_size: NA; cdr3_aa: CASSLTGSWTEAFF; cdr3_nt: TGTGCCAGCAGTTTGACAGGGTCTTGGACTGAAGCTTTCTTT
v_call: TRBV7-6; j_call: TRBJ2-7; d_call: NA; clone_size: NA; cdr3_aa: CASSLTDRRQYF; cdr3_nt: TGTGCCAGCAGCTTAACAGACAGAAGGCAGTACTTC
v_call: TRBV6-1; j_call: TRBJ1-1; d_call: TRBD1; clone_size: once; cdr3_aa: CASSDHRGDTEAFF; cdr3_nt: TGTGCCAGCAGTGATCACAGGGGAGACACTGAAGCTTTCTTT
v_call: TRBV29-1; j_call: TRBJ1-1; d_call: NA; clone_size: NA; cdr3_aa: CSALNTEAFF; cdr3_nt: TGCAGCGCCCTAAACACTGAAGCTTTCTTT
v_call: TRBV2; j_call: TRBJ1-1; d_call: NA; clone_size: few; cdr3_aa: CASTGHENTEAFF; cdr3_nt: TGTGCCAGCACCGGACACGAGAACACTGAAGCTTTCTTT
v_call: TRBV27; j_call: TRBJ1-2; d_call: NA; clone_size: NA; cdr3_aa: CASSLEYRAYGYTF; cdr3_nt: TGTGCCAGCAGTTTGGAGTACAGGGCCTATGGCTACACCTTC
v_call: TRBV30; j_call: TRBJ2-4; d_call: NA; clone_size: NA; cdr3_aa: CAWSRVRSFQAKNIQYF; cdr3_nt: TGTGCCTGGAGTCGGGTGAGGAGCTTCCAAGCCAAAAACATTCAGTACTTC
v_call: TRBV7-3; j_call: TRBJ1-1; d_call: NA; clone_size: NA; cdr3_aa: CASSWKREATEAFF; cdr3_nt: TGTGCCAGCAGCTGGAAGAGAGAGGCAACTGAAGCTTTCTTT
v_call: TRBV6-5; j_call: TRBJ1-1; d_call: NA; clone_size: NA; cdr3_aa: CASSEANGFAAFF; cdr3_nt: TGTGCCAGCAGTGAAGCGAACGGGTTTGCAGCTTTCTTT
v_call: TRBV4-1; j_call: TRBJ2-3; d_call: NA; clone_size: NA; cdr3_aa: CASSQRGGADTQYF; cdr3_nt: TGCGCCAGCAGCCAGCGAGGCGGTGCGGATACGCAGTATTTT
v_call: TRBV5-1; j_call: TRBJ2-7; d_call: TRBD2; clone_size: NA; cdr3_aa: CASSSLGGVDEQYF; cdr3_nt: TGCGCCAGCAGCTCCCTTGGGGGGGTGGACGAGCAGTACTTC
v_call: TRBV15; j_call: TRBJ1-6; d_call: NA; clone_size: NA; cdr3_aa: CATSRAQYNSPLHF; cdr3_nt: TGTGCCACCAGCAGAGCACAGTATAATTCACCCCTCCACTTT